The rows below give T cell receptor beta chains drawn from one sample of a study of T cell responses to AZD1222 COVID-19 vaccine. Method: immunoSEQ multiplex PCR; TCRdb's copy keeps in-frame clones and lacks some. The sample includes approximately 60,000 clones, about 70% of them seen just once. The sample was peripheral blood, taken on day 0 of AZD1222 vaccination. The receptors stem from an adult in good health. Both conserved end residues are part of each CDR3.

CDR3aa: CRPGVNTEAFF
v_gene: TRBV6-5
j_gene: TRBJ1-1

CDR3aa: CAWSIYRGETEAFF
v_gene: TRBV30
j_gene: TRBJ1-1

CDR3aa: CASSYWGTGSNEQFF
v_gene: TRBV6-5
j_gene: TRBJ2-1

CDR3aa: CATSDPGTSGGLTDTQYF
v_gene: TRBV24-1
j_gene: TRBJ2-3

CDR3aa: CASSPWPGQDPNTEAFF
v_gene: TRBV27
j_gene: TRBJ1-1

CDR3aa: CASSHRSQPQHF
v_gene: TRBV7-2
j_gene: TRBJ1-5

CDR3aa: CSVQGVTEAFF
v_gene: TRBV29-1
j_gene: TRBJ1-1

CDR3aa: CASSTTGVSTEAFF
v_gene: TRBV4-3
j_gene: TRBJ1-1

CDR3aa: CASSFLIPVDTGELFF
v_gene: TRBV11-2
j_gene: TRBJ2-2

CDR3aa: CASGLIGAGETSYEQYF
v_gene: TRBV12-5
j_gene: TRBJ2-7

CDR3aa: CASLGGANVLTF
v_gene: TRBV12-3/TRBV12-4
j_gene: TRBJ2-6

CDR3aa: CASSSGRDTEAFF
v_gene: TRBV5-1
j_gene: TRBJ1-1

CDR3aa: CSVDRVSSGGYTF
v_gene: TRBV29-1
j_gene: TRBJ1-2

CDR3aa: CASSPGVAPNEKLFF
v_gene: TRBV19
j_gene: TRBJ1-4

CDR3aa: CASSLEQIEQFF
v_gene: TRBV5-6
j_gene: TRBJ2-1

CDR3aa: CASSLDGTANNQPQHF
v_gene: TRBV5-4
j_gene: TRBJ1-5

CDR3aa: CASSLGTTIAKNIQYF
v_gene: TRBV3-1/TRBV3-2
j_gene: TRBJ2-4

CDR3aa: CASSQAPTSGGRRDTQYF
v_gene: TRBV4-3
j_gene: TRBJ2-3

CDR3aa: CASRPRTGLYEQYF
v_gene: TRBV6-2/TRBV6-3
j_gene: TRBJ2-7

CDR3aa: CATSRDQGSYNEQFF
v_gene: TRBV15
j_gene: TRBJ2-1

CDR3aa: CASSLRQGDNSPLHF
v_gene: TRBV7-2
j_gene: TRBJ1-6

CDR3aa: CASSQSTGGYEQYF
v_gene: TRBV4-1
j_gene: TRBJ2-7

CDR3aa: CASKGQQGGQPQHF
v_gene: TRBV6-5
j_gene: TRBJ1-5

CDR3aa: CASSPKTGGWNTEAFF
v_gene: TRBV18
j_gene: TRBJ1-1

CDR3aa: CASSSRDGSTNEKLFF
v_gene: TRBV6-2/TRBV6-3
j_gene: TRBJ1-4

CDR3aa: CASSPHPRTGRNIQYF
v_gene: TRBV27
j_gene: TRBJ2-4

CDR3aa: CASSHGAGRGDTEAFF
v_gene: TRBV3-1/TRBV3-2
j_gene: TRBJ1-1

CDR3aa: CAWSVEGYGYTF
v_gene: TRBV30
j_gene: TRBJ1-2

CDR3aa: CASSVHRDISNEQYF
v_gene: TRBV9
j_gene: TRBJ2-7

CDR3aa: CASSLGAANQPQHF
v_gene: TRBV7-8
j_gene: TRBJ1-5

CDR3aa: CASSYLGVAYGYTF
v_gene: TRBV6-5
j_gene: TRBJ1-2

CDR3aa: CASSGGSRISGNTIYF
v_gene: TRBV10-1
j_gene: TRBJ1-3

CDR3aa: CASSIGKARTEAFF
v_gene: TRBV19
j_gene: TRBJ1-1

CDR3aa: CASSIAGGMTDTQYF
v_gene: TRBV2
j_gene: TRBJ2-3

CDR3aa: CASSTPVEQYF
v_gene: TRBV27
j_gene: TRBJ2-7

CDR3aa: CASSEGGLDEQYF
v_gene: TRBV4-1
j_gene: TRBJ2-7

CDR3aa: CASSLYPPGQQMNTEAFF
v_gene: TRBV7-2
j_gene: TRBJ1-1

CDR3aa: CASSQDQRTRNTEAFF
v_gene: TRBV4-2
j_gene: TRBJ1-1

CDR3aa: CASSTQPGTGGEQYF
v_gene: TRBV7-2
j_gene: TRBJ2-7

CDR3aa: CASSWDGNSNQPQHF
v_gene: TRBV27
j_gene: TRBJ1-5

CDR3aa: CASSQGPSGGPMVQFF
v_gene: TRBV3-1/TRBV3-2
j_gene: TRBJ2-1

CDR3aa: CASSPGTGTNYGYTF
v_gene: TRBV19
j_gene: TRBJ1-2

CDR3aa: CARRLDTVNPSNQPQHF
v_gene: TRBV5-3
j_gene: TRBJ1-5

CDR3aa: CASSPQLGDPEAFF
v_gene: TRBV18
j_gene: TRBJ1-1

CDR3aa: CASSSTLPPGWNTEAFF
v_gene: TRBV7-8
j_gene: TRBJ1-1

CDR3aa: CASSQLGMGTEAFF
v_gene: TRBV14
j_gene: TRBJ1-1

CDR3aa: CASSGSIGGVKYQETQYF
v_gene: TRBV2
j_gene: TRBJ2-5

CDR3aa: CASRSFDTQGANSPLHF
v_gene: TRBV19
j_gene: TRBJ1-6

CDR3aa: CASSQWTGDGYTF
v_gene: TRBV4-3
j_gene: TRBJ1-2

CDR3aa: CASSTGPKPGYTF
v_gene: TRBV12-3/TRBV12-4
j_gene: TRBJ1-2